Listed below are T cell receptor beta chains from one sample, sequenced in a study of T cell repertoires in ileal Crohn's disease. Method: immunoSEQ multiplex PCR; TCRdb's copy keeps in-frame clones and lacks some. The sample has around 2,000 clones, roughly 80% seen once. Sequences were obtained from ileal tissue. The source of these receptors is an adult with Crohn's disease. Both conserved end residues are part of each CDR3. D genes are given only for firm matches. A clone size is listed for some rows: how often the clone was seen (once, few, many), or a class if it is expanded.

j_gene: TRBJ2-1; d_gene: -; v_gene: TRBV13; abundance: -; CDR3nt: TGTGCCAGCAACTCCGGGAGCTCCTACAATGAGCAGTTCTTC; CDR3aa: CASNSGSSYNEQFF
j_gene: TRBJ2-3; d_gene: TRBD2; v_gene: TRBV28; abundance: few; CDR3nt: TGTGCCAGCAGTCCCCCAGGTAGCGGGGGCCCTCGGGTGACGCAGTATTTT; CDR3aa: CASSPPGSGGPRVTQYF
j_gene: TRBJ2-7; d_gene: -; v_gene: TRBV6-5; abundance: -; CDR3nt: TGTGCCAGCTCCGGAGGGTCGAGGACCTACGAGCAGTACTTC; CDR3aa: CASSGGSRTYEQYF
j_gene: TRBJ2-7; d_gene: TRBD1; v_gene: TRBV28; abundance: -; CDR3nt: TGTGCCATTAAACCCGGGACAGGCGACTCCTACGAGCAGTACTTC; CDR3aa: CAIKPGTGDSYEQYF
j_gene: TRBJ1-1; d_gene: TRBD1; v_gene: TRBV6-6; abundance: -; CDR3nt: TGTGCCAGCAGCCAGGGGGGGCACACTGAAGCTTTCTTT; CDR3aa: CASSQGGHTEAFF
j_gene: TRBJ2-3; d_gene: TRBD2; v_gene: TRBV27; abundance: -; CDR3nt: TGTGCCAGCATGGGTAGCGGGGCAGATACGCAGTATTTT; CDR3aa: CASMGSGADTQYF
j_gene: TRBJ2-7; d_gene: TRBD1; v_gene: TRBV19; abundance: -; CDR3nt: TGTGCCAGTAGTCCCCGGGACAGGGGGGACACCTACGAGCAGTACTTC; CDR3aa: CASSPRDRGDTYEQYF
j_gene: TRBJ2-1; d_gene: TRBD2; v_gene: TRBV5-1; abundance: few; CDR3nt: TGCGCCAGCAGCTCCGGGACTAGCATGCAGTTCTTC; CDR3aa: CASSSGTSMQFF
j_gene: TRBJ2-5; d_gene: TRBD2; v_gene: TRBV2; abundance: -; CDR3nt: TGTGCCAGCGTCTTCAGACCAGGACTAGCGATGGAGACCCAGTACTTC; CDR3aa: CASVFRPGLAMETQYF
j_gene: TRBJ1-6; d_gene: -; v_gene: TRBV13; abundance: -; CDR3nt: TGTGCCAGCTGTGGGGGAGGCTCACCCCTCCACTTT; CDR3aa: CASCGGGSPLHF
j_gene: TRBJ2-7; d_gene: TRBD1; v_gene: TRBV10-2; abundance: -; CDR3nt: TGCGCCAGCAGTGAGCCGGGACAGGGGGCCTACGAGCAGTACTTC; CDR3aa: CASSEPGQGAYEQYF
j_gene: TRBJ1-1; d_gene: -; v_gene: TRBV9; abundance: -; CDR3nt: TGTGCCAGCAGGAGAACAGGGACGAACACTGAAGCTTTCTTT; CDR3aa: CASRRTGTNTEAFF
j_gene: TRBJ1-5; d_gene: TRBD1; v_gene: TRBV27; abundance: -; CDR3nt: TGTGCCAGCAGTCCCCGGGACAGATATAGCAATCAGCCCCAGCATTTT; CDR3aa: CASSPRDRYSNQPQHF
j_gene: TRBJ1-2; d_gene: TRBD1; v_gene: TRBV6-1; abundance: -; CDR3nt: TGTGCCAGCAGTGGCCTACGGACAGGCGATGGCTACACCTTC; CDR3aa: CASSGLRTGDGYTF
j_gene: TRBJ2-5; d_gene: -; v_gene: TRBV5-4; abundance: -; CDR3nt: TGTGCCAGCAGCCCGGGGCCGCTAGAACACCAAGAGACCCAGTACTTC; CDR3aa: CASSPGPLEHQETQYF
j_gene: TRBJ1-1; d_gene: TRBD1; v_gene: TRBV5-1; abundance: -; CDR3nt: TGCGCCAGCAGCTTGTCCCCAGGGGGGGCGAACACTGAAGCTTTCTTT; CDR3aa: CASSLSPGGANTEAFF
j_gene: TRBJ2-1; d_gene: -; v_gene: TRBV5-1; abundance: -; CDR3nt: TGCGCCAGCAGCTTGGCGCAGGTGAGCTCCTACAATGAGCAGTTCTTC; CDR3aa: CASSLAQVSSYNEQFF
j_gene: TRBJ1-1; d_gene: -; v_gene: TRBV10-3; abundance: -; CDR3nt: TGTGCCATCACCCTCGAGAGGAACACTGAAGCTTTCTTT; CDR3aa: CAITLERNTEAFF
j_gene: TRBJ2-1; d_gene: -; v_gene: TRBV29-1; abundance: -; CDR3nt: TGCAGCGCCGACCCCTTCACCAATGAGCAGTTCTTC; CDR3aa: CSADPFTNEQFF
j_gene: TRBJ1-2; d_gene: -; v_gene: TRBV1; abundance: -; CDR3nt: TGCACCAGCAGCCAAGTAGTTTGTGCAAAGACCTATGGCTACACCTTC; CDR3aa: CTSSQVVCAKTYGYTF
j_gene: TRBJ2-7; d_gene: -; v_gene: TRBV6-1; abundance: -; CDR3nt: TGTGCCAGCAGTGTAGGACCATCCTACGAGCAGTACTTC; CDR3aa: CASSVGPSYEQYF
j_gene: TRBJ2-5; d_gene: TRBD2; v_gene: TRBV7-2; abundance: -; CDR3nt: TGTGCCAGCAGAGGTACTAGCGGGGGGGAGACCCAGTACTTC; CDR3aa: CASRGTSGGETQYF
j_gene: TRBJ2-5; d_gene: -; v_gene: TRBV11-1; abundance: once; CDR3nt: TGTGCCAGCAGCCCACAAGAGGAGACCCAGTACTTC; CDR3aa: CASSPQEETQYF
j_gene: TRBJ2-7; d_gene: -; v_gene: TRBV28; abundance: once; CDR3nt: TGTGCCAGCAGTCTCTCCACCGCACAGCTACAGCAGTACTTC; CDR3aa: CASSLSTAQLQQYF
j_gene: TRBJ2-7; d_gene: -; v_gene: TRBV28; abundance: few; CDR3nt: TGTGCCAGCAGTTTAATCCTTTCCTACGAGCAGTACTTC; CDR3aa: CASSLILSYEQYF
j_gene: TRBJ2-3; d_gene: -; v_gene: TRBV7-2; abundance: -; CDR3nt: TGTGCCAGCAGCTTGAATTTCAATACGCAGTATTTT; CDR3aa: CASSLNFNTQYF
j_gene: TRBJ1-5; d_gene: -; v_gene: TRBV7-2; abundance: -; CDR3nt: TGTGCCAGCAGCTTAGGCCGGGACGGCAATCAGCCCCAGCATTTT; CDR3aa: CASSLGRDGNQPQHF
j_gene: TRBJ2-2; d_gene: TRBD1; v_gene: TRBV30; abundance: -; CDR3nt: TGTGCCTGGGGGACAGGGCCACCCACCGGGGAGCTGTTTTTT; CDR3aa: CAWGTGPPTGELFF
j_gene: TRBJ2-4; d_gene: -; v_gene: TRBV28; abundance: -; CDR3nt: TGTGCCAGCAGTACCGACAGGGAGCGGGTGGGAGCCAAAAACATTCAGTACTTC; CDR3aa: CASSTDRERVGAKNIQYF
j_gene: TRBJ2-7; d_gene: -; v_gene: TRBV7-6; abundance: -; CDR3nt: TGTGCCAGCAGCGCGGTCCTGAACAGAACCTACGAGCAGTACTTC; CDR3aa: CASSAVLNRTYEQYF
j_gene: TRBJ2-6; d_gene: -; v_gene: TRBV5-1; abundance: -; CDR3nt: TGCGCCAGCAGCTTGGCCATTGGGGCCAACGTCCTGACTTTC; CDR3aa: CASSLAIGANVLTF
j_gene: TRBJ1-5; d_gene: -; v_gene: TRBV30; abundance: -; CDR3nt: TGTGCCTGGAATAGGGGACTGGGCAATCAGCCCCAGCATTTT; CDR3aa: CAWNRGLGNQPQHF
j_gene: TRBJ2-5; d_gene: -; v_gene: TRBV7-9; abundance: -; CDR3nt: TGTGCCCTCTCCGGGACCCAAGAGACCCAGTACTTC; CDR3aa: CALSGTQETQYF
j_gene: TRBJ1-2; d_gene: -; v_gene: TRBV7-2; abundance: -; CDR3nt: TGTGCCAGCAGCTTAGTAGGCAGGGTATATGGCTACACCTTC; CDR3aa: CASSLVGRVYGYTF
j_gene: TRBJ2-2; d_gene: TRBD2; v_gene: TRBV18; abundance: -; CDR3nt: TGTGCCAGCTCCCCCAGCGGGGGCAGAACCGGGGAGCTGTTTTTT; CDR3aa: CASSPSGGRTGELFF
j_gene: TRBJ2-7; d_gene: -; v_gene: TRBV5-5; abundance: once; CDR3nt: TGTGCCAGCAGCTTGAAGGGTTCAGTGGCCTACGAGCAGTACTTC; CDR3aa: CASSLKGSVAYEQYF
j_gene: TRBJ2-1; d_gene: -; v_gene: TRBV25-1; abundance: -; CDR3nt: TGTGCCAGCAGTGTGACAGGTCCATGGGGCAACAATGAGCAGTTCTTC; CDR3aa: CASSVTGPWGNNEQFF
j_gene: TRBJ1-2; d_gene: TRBD1; v_gene: TRBV18; abundance: -; CDR3nt: TGTGCCAGCTCACCAGGACAGGGCCCCTATGGCTACACCTTC; CDR3aa: CASSPGQGPYGYTF
j_gene: TRBJ1-2; d_gene: -; v_gene: TRBV5-4; abundance: -; CDR3nt: TGTGCCAGCAGCTTGAATCTGCAGGCCACCTATGGCTACACCTTC; CDR3aa: CASSLNLQATYGYTF
j_gene: TRBJ1-2; d_gene: -; v_gene: TRBV18; abundance: -; CDR3nt: TGTGCCAGCTCACCACCTCGTGAGGGGTTTGGCTACACCTTC; CDR3aa: CASSPPREGFGYTF
j_gene: TRBJ1-4; d_gene: -; v_gene: TRBV12-5; abundance: -; CDR3nt: TGTGCAAAGTTGAACGGGCCAGGTTTCGAAAAACTGTTTTTT; CDR3aa: CAKLNGPGFEKLFF
j_gene: TRBJ1-1; d_gene: -; v_gene: TRBV6-6; abundance: -; CDR3nt: TGTGCCAGCATTAGCAAGGGAGACGCTTTCTTT; CDR3aa: CASISKGDAFF
j_gene: TRBJ2-7; d_gene: -; v_gene: TRBV12-5; abundance: -; CDR3nt: TGTGCTAGTGGTTGGGACGGTGCCTACGAGCAGTACTTC; CDR3aa: CASGWDGAYEQYF
j_gene: TRBJ2-3; d_gene: -; v_gene: TRBV7-8; abundance: -; CDR3nt: TGTGCCAGCAGCTTAAGGGGACCTAGCACAGATACGCAGTATTTT; CDR3aa: CASSLRGPSTDTQYF
j_gene: TRBJ2-1; d_gene: TRBD1; v_gene: TRBV18; abundance: -; CDR3nt: TGTGCCAGCTCCCGCGAAGGGGGCGCATCCTACAATGAGCAGTTCTTC; CDR3aa: CASSREGGASYNEQFF
j_gene: TRBJ1-1; d_gene: TRBD1; v_gene: TRBV5-1; abundance: few; CDR3nt: TGCGCCAGCAGCCCCGGGCTTTTTCCGACAGGGGAAGAGGGTATGAACACTGAAGCTTTCTTT; CDR3aa: CASSPGLFPTGEEGMNTEAFF
j_gene: TRBJ1-4; d_gene: -; v_gene: TRBV13; abundance: -; CDR3nt: TGTGCCAGCAGCTTAGGGGCCGAGGGAGAAAAACTGTTTTTT; CDR3aa: CASSLGAEGEKLFF